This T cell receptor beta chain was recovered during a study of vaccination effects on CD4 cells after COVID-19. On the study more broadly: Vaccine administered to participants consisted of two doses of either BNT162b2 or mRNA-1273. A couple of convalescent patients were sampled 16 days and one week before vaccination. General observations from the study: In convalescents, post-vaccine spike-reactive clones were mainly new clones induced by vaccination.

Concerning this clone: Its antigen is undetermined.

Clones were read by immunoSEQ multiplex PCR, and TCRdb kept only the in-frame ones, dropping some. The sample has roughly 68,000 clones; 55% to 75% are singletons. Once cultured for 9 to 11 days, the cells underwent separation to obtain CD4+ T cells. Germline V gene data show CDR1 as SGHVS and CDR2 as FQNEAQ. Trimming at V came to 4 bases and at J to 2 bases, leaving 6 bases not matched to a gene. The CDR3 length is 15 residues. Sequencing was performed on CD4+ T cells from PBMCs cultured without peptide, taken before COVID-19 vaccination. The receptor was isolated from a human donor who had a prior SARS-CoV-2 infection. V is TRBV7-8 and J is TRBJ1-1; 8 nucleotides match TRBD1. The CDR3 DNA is TGTGCCAGCAGCTCTCCCGGACAGGGTAACACTGAAGCTTTCTTT. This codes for CASSSPGQGNTEAFF.